These 3 T cell receptor beta chains came from one sample sequenced in a study of blood T cells in healthy people across ages. A second PCR of roughly 7 to 11 cycles used a sample-barcoded 5' primer and a J-beta primer mix. TCRdb fed the 5' RACE reads into MiXCR, producing one record per CDR3 protein. This sample has 700,000 to 800,000 distinct CDR3 sequences, with more than 40% found just once. The specimen was blood. The receptors here all came from a woman aged 60-75 years in good health.

There are a few counts of this clonotype. This chain links TRBV5-5 with TRBJ2-5, with 7 bases fitting TRBD2. CDR1 is SGHKS, CDR2 YYEKEE, per germline (reference sequence). The V segment lost 4 bases and the J segment 1 base; nucleotides outside the gene matches: 4. The CDR3 sequence is 14 residues long. The CDR3 spells CASSLGLLQETQYF. The CDR3 DNA reads as TGTGCCAGCAGCCTGGGACTACTCCAAGAGACCCAGTACTTC.

The table lists this clonotype with a few counts. The rearrangement uses TRBV25-1 and TRBJ1-5; TRBD1 matches 7 bases. The V and J ends lost 4 bases and 0 bases, in that order; junction bases with no gene match: 9. The CDR3 extends over 17 amino acids. Germline V gene sequence: CDR1 MGHDK, CDR2 SYGVNS. The CDR3 loop reads CASSGGAGGYSNQPQHF. Here the CDR3 DNA reads TGTGCCAGCAGTGGTGGGGCAGGGGGTTATAGCAATCAGCCCCAGCATTTT.

The V and J genes are TRBV20-1 and TRBJ2-7; 8 bases line up with TRBD1. The germline V gene encodes CDR1 DFQATT and CDR2 SNEGSKA (reference sequence). CDR3 length: 14 amino acids. Losses at the gene ends were 1 base for V and 3 bases for J; bases not matched to a gene: 5. The CDR3 region has the DNA TGCAGTGCTAGAGGCCGGGACAGGATCTACGAGCAGTACTTC. As protein: CSARGRDRIYEQYF.